This is a list of T cell receptor beta chains from one sample in a study of lymphopenia after photon versus proton radiotherapy. Sequencing was performed with immunoSEQ multiplex PCR; in TCRdb, only in-frame clones are kept and a portion is missing. The sample holds about 62,000 clones, about 90% seen once. The sample consisted of peripheral blood, taken from a patient treated with proton-based radiotherapy. The source is a man older than 75 with esophageal cancer. The CDR3 runs from the conserved cysteine through the conserved F or W. D genes are given only for firm matches. Some rows mark clone size as missing; the rest say once, few, many or name a class of expanded clone.

d_call clone_size v_call cdr3_aa
TRBD2 once TRBV18 CASRLGLASYEQYF
TRBD1 NA TRBV7-2 CASKSPVRDRGGYTF
TRBD1 NA TRBV6-4 CASSPDRASYEQYF
NA once TRBV7-9 CASSLDGLNTGELFF
NA NA TRBV7-8 CASSLRRLSSYEQYF
NA NA TRBV6-5 CASSLRGTRAFF
NA NA TRBV7-2 CASSLDTDTQYF
NA once TRBV7-8 CASSFYRRSYEQYF
TRBD1 NA TRBV6-6 CASSGIRTGSLGYTF
NA NA TRBV29-1 CSVESSASMGYEQYF
NA NA TRBV5-8 CASSLSPGNQPQHF
NA NA TRBV2 CASRTQGLQPQHF
NA NA TRBV5-1 CASSSPVGGTEAFF
NA NA TRBV21-1 CATSPRPRSQFF
NA NA TRBV21-1 CASSKAIQRIISEAFF
NA NA TRBV19 CASSIQTYQPQHF